Following are 27 T cell receptor beta chains from one sample sequenced in a study of patients and donors after allogeneic stem cell transplantation (dated by TCRdb to between 2020 and 2021). Libraries were prepared through RT-PCR. Data came from a NextSeq 550. TCRdb itself trimmed the public reads at Q25 with fastp, ran MiXCR and retained productive beta chains. Rows are combined by CDR3 protein, so each entry shows the most common genes and DNA. The sample table holds roughly 960,000 distinct CDR3 sequences, of which approximately 18% were seen once. Around 6% of the sample rests with the top ten. The specimen was blood, either unsorted or a sorted T cell fraction (not recorded which). These receptors all stem from a human donor who was either an allogeneic HSCT recipient or a stem cell or donor lymphocyte infusion donor (not recorded which). It is not recorded whose cells these are; they may come from a transplant donor.

In this sample, this clonotype turned up many times. The gene calls are TRBV7-7 and TRBJ2-1; no clear D gene. CDR3 size: 15 residues. With 2 bases removed from V and 0 bases from J, the gap between germline ends came to 8 bases. The V gene's germline CDR1 is SSHAT and CDR2 FNYEAQ (reference sequence). CDR3 bases: TGTGCCAGCAGCTTACGGGCAATCTCCTACAATGAGCAGTTCTTC. As protein: CASSLRAISYNEQFF.

The chain joins TRBV4-3 to TRBJ2-2; D remains ambiguous. Trimming left V 1 base short and J 0 bases short, with 12 bases between. The germline gives CDR1 LGHNA, CDR2 YSLEER. The CDR3 is 17 amino acids. CDR3 in DNA: TGCGCCAGCAGCCAAGTCCCCCCCGGAGCGAACACCGGGGAGCTGTTTTTT. It encodes CASSQVPPGANTGELFF.

There are a few counts of this clonotype. The CDR3 region has the DNA TGTGCCAGCAGGTCGGCGGGGGGTCTAGCCAAAAACATTCAGTACTTC. Its translation is CASRSAGGLAKNIQYF. The V call is TRBV27, the J call TRBJ2-4; 8 bases fit TRBD2. Germline-derived CDR1 and CDR2 are MNHEY and SMNVEV (reference sequence). J was trimmed by 0 bases and V by 6 bases; bases with no gene match: 7. This CDR3 spans 16 amino acids.

This sequence joins TRBV2 and TRBJ2-3, with 8 bases matching TRBD2. Per the germline V gene, CDR1 is SNHLY and CDR2 is FYNNEI. CDR3 length: 17 residues. J was trimmed by 3 bases and V by 8 bases; bases with no gene match: 16. CDR3 sequence (DNA): TGTGCCAGCCTTAACCGCTGGCGGGGGGCCTGGACAGATACGCAGTATTTT. Amino acids: CASLNRWRGAWTDTQYF. The full variable domain, with the rest looked up from reference TRBV2 and TRBJ2-3, is EPEVTQTPSHQVTQMGQEVILRCVPISNHLYFYWYRQILGQKVEFLVSFYNNEISEKSEIFDDQFSVERPDGSNFTLKIRSTKLEDSAMYFCASLNRWRGAWTDTQYFGPGTRLTVL.

This clonotype showed up just a few times. The V gene is TRBV12-3 or TRBV12-4, the J gene TRBJ2-1; weak D call: TRBD2 (5 bases). Trimming left V 5 bases short and J 1 base short, with 12 bases between. CDR3 length equals 15 residues. The DNA of the CDR3 is TGTGCCAGCAGTCCGAAGCGGAAATCCTACAATGAGCAGTTCTTC. This gives the protein CASSPKRKSYNEQFF.

This clonotype was detected a few times. The chain joins TRBV10-3 to TRBJ2-3, with TRBD1 as a possible D gene (6 bases). The CDR3 has 12 amino acids. Trimming shortened V by 4 bases and J by 4 bases, and 6 bases separated the two germline ends. Germline V lookup: CDR1 ENHRY, CDR2 SYGVKD. CDR3 amino acids: CAISAGADTQYF. CDR3 sequence (DNA): TGTGCCATCAGTGCAGGGGCAGATACGCAGTATTTT.

The V and J genes are TRBV12-3 or TRBV12-4 and TRBJ1-6, with TRBD1 as a possible D gene (6 bases). V was cut by 5 bases and J by 10 bases, with 18 bases left in between. The CDR3 has 15 amino acids. The CDR3 here is CASSPIWDIRSPLHF. In nucleotides, the CDR3 is TGTGCCAGCAGTCCGATTTGGGACATTAGATCACCCCTCCACTTT.

This chain links TRBV7-9 with TRBJ2-5; possibly TRBD2 for D (5 bases). The CDR3 is made up of 15 amino acids. Trimming stripped 5 bases from V and 5 bases from J, with 18 bases between. Germline V lookup: CDR1 SEHNR, CDR2 FQNEAQ (reference sequence). The CDR3 spells CASSPDSRPMETQYF. In DNA, the CDR3 is TGTGCCAGCAGCCCGGACTCCCGTCCGATGGAGACCCAGTACTTC.

This rearrangement joins TRBV24-1 to TRBJ2-1; no firm D call. The CDR3 runs 13 residues. The V end was cut by 4 bases, the J end by 6 bases, with 9 bases between. Germline V lookup: CDR1 KGHDR, CDR2 SFDVKD. The CDR3 DNA is TGTGCCACCAGTGAGGCTGCGGTCAATGAGCAGTTCTTC. Translating it yields CATSEAAVNEQFF.

The chain carries TRBV5-1 and TRBJ2-2, with TRBD2 as a possible D gene (5 bases). The CDR3 length is 16 residues. Germline V gene data show CDR1 as SGHRS and CDR2 as YFSETQ. The V and J ends lost 4 bases and 6 bases respectively, with 19 bases between them. This CDR3 is CASSQGLRVGAGELFF. The CDR3 coding sequence is TGCGCCAGCAGCCAAGGACTTCGGGTCGGGGCCGGGGAGCTGTTTTTT.

The CDR3 nucleotides are TGTGCCAGCAGGTTTGCGGGGATCACAGATACGCAGTATTTT. It specifies CASRFAGITDTQYF. The rearrangement links TRBV6-2 or TRBV6-3 to TRBJ2-3; D possibly corresponds to TRBD2 (6 bases). V was cut by 6 bases and J by 2 bases, with 12 bases left in between. The CDR3 length is 14 residues. Germline CDR1 is MNHEY and CDR2 is SVGEGT.

This rearrangement joins TRBV24-1 to TRBJ2-3, with TRBD1 matching 7 bases. With V trimmed by 5 bases and J by 4 bases, 2 bases remained unmatched. The CDR3 runs 13 residues. Germline loops: CDR1 KGHDR, CDR2 SFDVKD. The CDR3 sequence: CATSGQGADTQYF. In DNA form, the CDR3 reads TGTGCCACCAGTGGACAGGGCGCAGATACGCAGTATTTT.

V and J are TRBV20-1 and TRBJ1-1; tentatively, D is TRBD1 (6 bases). In germline, CDR1 is DFQATT, CDR2 SNEGSKA (reference sequence). Trimming stripped 3 bases from V and 6 bases from J, with 11 bases between. The CDR3 runs to 12 residues. The CDR3 DNA reads TGCAGTGCTAGCAGGGGTCGGGCTGAAGCTTTCTTT. It yields the protein CSASRGRAEAFF.

This chain uses TRBV4-1 with TRBJ2-4; tentative D call: TRBD1 (5 bases). Germline lookup yields CDR1 MGHRA and CDR2 YSYEKL. V was cut by 2 bases and J by 4 bases, with 9 bases left in between. The CDR3 is made up of 14 amino acids. The CDR3 nucleotides are TGCGCCAGCAGCCAACTGACAGCAAAAAACATTCAGTACTTC. Its protein is CASSQLTAKNIQYF.

This clonotype has only a few counts. This chain connects TRBV7-9 to TRBJ1-6, with D possibly being TRBD1 (6 bases). With 5 bases removed from V and 9 bases from J, the gap between germline ends came to 17 bases. The CDR3 loop spans 15 amino acids. Germline-derived CDR1 and CDR2 are SEHNR and FQNEAQ (reference sequence). The CDR3, as DNA: TGTGCCAGCAGCCCCCCTCGGGGGCCAGGTTCACCCCTCCACTTT. The encoded protein is CASSPPRGPGSPLHF.

J is TRBJ1-5 and V is TRBV20-1; 8 positions agree with TRBD1. Germline CDR1 reads DFQATT; CDR2 reads SNEGSKA (reference sequence). The CDR3 length is 12 residues. Trimming cost V 8 bases and J 4 bases; bases outside gene matches: 4. The CDR3 is CSPQGVNQPQHF. For the CDR3, the DNA is TGCAGTCCACAGGGGGTGAATCAGCCCCAGCATTTT.

The chain has TRBV7-9 and TRBJ2-1; 7 bases line up with TRBD2. This CDR3 contains 14 residues. Losses at the gene ends were 2 bases for V and 8 bases for J; bases not matched to a gene: 6. The germline V gene encodes CDR1 SEHNR and CDR2 FQNEAQ (reference sequence). The CDR3 DNA sequence: TGTGCCAGCAGCTTAATGCTAGCGGAAGATGAGCAGTTCTTC. Amino acid sequence: CASSLMLAEDEQFF.

This chain uses TRBV6-2 or TRBV6-3 with TRBJ2-3; the D is unclear. V was shortened by 6 bases and J by 2 bases, with 6 bases between the two germline ends. Germline assignment: CDR1 MNHEY and CDR2 SVGEGT. The CDR3 runs 12 residues. This CDR3 reads CASRLTTDTQYF. CDR3 sequence (DNA): TGTGCCAGCAGGTTGACCACAGATACGCAGTATTTT.

This clonotype came up a few times. CDR3: CASSPQSISSYNEQFF. The CDR3 nucleotides are TGTGCCAGCAGCCCGCAGTCCATAAGCTCCTACAATGAGCAGTTCTTC. The J gene is TRBJ2-1, the V gene TRBV5-4, with D unclear. The length of the CDR3 is 16 residues. Trimming shortened V by 4 bases and J by 0 bases, and 14 bases separated the two germline ends. Germline CDR1 and CDR2: SGHNT and YYREEE (reference sequence).

The table lists this clonotype with a few counts. The chain is built from TRBV2 and TRBJ1-1; possible D gene TRBD1, 6 bases. The CDR3 extends over 16 amino acids. Looked up from germline, CDR1 is SNHLY and CDR2 is FYNNEI. V was cut by 6 bases and J by 4 bases, with 21 bases left in between. The CDR3 region is CASRMGGRRSSTEAFF. The CDR3 DNA sequence: TGTGCCAGCAGGATGGGGGGCCGGAGGAGTAGCACTGAAGCTTTCTTT.

In regard to this clonotype: Mismatch with germline at one junction end may stem from a read error. The CDR3 is CASSLNMGGTEAFF. The CDR3 nucleotides read TGCGCCAGCAGCCTAAACATGGGGGGCACTGAAGCTTTCTTT. The chain employs TRBV6-1 and TRBJ1-1, with D possibly being TRBD1 (5 bases). There are 14 residues in the CDR3. The germline V gene encodes CDR1 MNHNS and CDR2 SASEGT.

This clonotype appeared a few times. This sequence joins TRBV27 and TRBJ2-7, with 8 nucleotides matching TRBD2. The CDR3 loop spans 14 amino acids. Germline loops: CDR1 MNHEY, CDR2 SMNVEV (reference sequence). With V trimmed by 6 bases and J by 1 base, 5 bases remained unmatched. DNA of the CDR3: TGTGCCAGCAGGGTAGCGGGGACATCCTACGAGCAGTACTTC. Translation: CASRVAGTSYEQYF.

There are a few counts of this clonotype. The rearrangement uses TRBV5-1 and TRBJ1-6; D might be TRBD1 (6 bases). Germline-derived CDR1 and CDR2 are SGHRS and YFSETQ. Trimming stripped 3 bases from V and 7 bases from J, with 14 bases between. The CDR3 contains 15 residues. The CDR3 DNA is TGCGCCAGCAGCTCGCGGACAGAGTTAAATTCACCCCTCCACTTT. Its protein is CASSSRTELNSPLHF.

The V call is TRBV30, the J call TRBJ2-2; D may be TRBD1 (5 bases). Germline assignment: CDR1 GTSNPN and CDR2 SVGIG (reference sequence). The CDR3 contains 13 residues. The V and J ends lost 4 bases and 4 bases respectively, with 10 bases between them. DNA for the CDR3: TGTGCCTGGAACAGGAGAAGCACCGGGGAGCTGTTTTTT. Its translation is CAWNRRSTGELFF.

This clonotype was picked up a small number of times. V usage is TRBV20-1 and J usage is TRBJ1-5; 7 bases agree with TRBD1. Germline V gene data show CDR1 as DFQATT and CDR2 as SNEGSKA (reference sequence). The J segment lost 5 bases and the V segment lost 3 bases, leaving 13 bases of the junction unmatched. This CDR3 region has 16 residues. CDR3 sequence: CSASRPVGTDYQPQHF. CDR3 coding DNA: TGCAGTGCTAGTCGCCCTGTCGGGACAGATTATCAGCCCCAGCATTTT.

This clonotype was recorded a few times. The CDR3 DNA is TGTGCCAGCAGCCCACGGGAGGGCTATTACAATGAGCAGTTCTTC. It specifies CASSPREGYYNEQFF. The rearrangement uses TRBV9 and TRBJ2-1, with 8 bases aligning to TRBD2. Germline values: CDR1 SGDLS, CDR2 YYNGEE. V was pared by 4 bases and J by 4 bases, with 7 bases of the junction left unmatched. The CDR3 is 15 residues long.

This clonotype was picked up a small number of times. The chain recombines TRBV5-1 with TRBJ2-7, with 7 positions matching TRBD1. The CDR3 runs to 15 residues. V shed 5 bases and J 7 bases; nucleotides not matched to a gene: 15. Per germline, CDR1 SGHRS and CDR2 YFSETQ. The CDR3 DNA reads TGCGCCAGCAGTCTCCGGGACAGCCCCTCTCGGGAGCAGTACTTC. Amino acids: CASSLRDSPSREQYF. Based on the CDR3 plus reference TRBV5-1 and TRBJ2-7, the full variable domain is KAGVTQTPRYLIKTRGQQVTLSCSPISGHRSVSWYQQTPGQGLQFLFEYFSETQRNKGNFPGRFSGRQFSNSRSEMNVSTLELGDSALYLCASSLRDSPSREQYFGPGTRLTVT.